This entry lists 5 T cell receptor beta chains sequenced from one sample in a study of vaccination and CD4 T cells after COVID-19. Treatment of the sample: roughly 10-day PBMC culture with coronavirus spike peptide pools or control peptides (ViraFEST assay). The study sequenced cultured CD4+ T cell DNA using the Oncomine TCR Beta short-read assay. TCRdb re-derived calls from the PCR reads in MiXCR, one entry per CDR3 protein. Altogether almost 9,500 distinct CDR3 sequences are present, 52% being singletons, with the ten largest covering about a sixth. For these receptors, no antigen is known. Sample: CD4+ T cells from blood, cultured in vitro. The source of these receptors is a human donor who had recovered from COVID-19.

V gene TRBV29-1 combines with J gene TRBJ1-1; no reliable D call. Trimming removed 4 bases at V and 5 bases at J, with 8 bases between. Germline lookup yields CDR1 SQVTM and CDR2 ANQGSEA. The CDR3 contains 11 residues. DNA for the CDR3: TGCAGCGTTGGCAGGCAAACTGAAGCTTTCTTT. Protein: CSVGRQTEAFF. Full variable domain (rest looked up from reference TRBV29-1 and TRBJ1-1): SAVISQKPSRDICQRGTSLTIQCQVDSQVTMMFWYRQQPGQSLTLIATANQGSEATYESGFVIDKFPISRPNLTFSTLTVSNMSPEDSSIYLCSVGRQTEAFFGQGTRLTVV.

The rearrangement joins TRBV19 to TRBJ1-1; TRBD1 aligns across 7 bases. CDR3 length: 14 residues. Germline lookup yields CDR1 LNHDA and CDR2 SQIVND (reference sequence). V shed 7 bases, J shed 0 bases, and the junction held 5 bases outside the gene matches. DNA for the CDR3: TGTGCCAGTAACCCGGGACAGTTGAACACTGAAGCTTTCTTT. Translation: CASNPGQLNTEAFF.

There are a few counts of this clonotype. The V call is TRBV4-1, the J call TRBJ1-5, with TRBD1 identical over 9 bases. In germline, CDR1 is MGHRA, CDR2 YSYEKL. J gave up 7 bases and V 4 bases, and 8 bases lay outside the gene matches. CDR3 length equals 15 residues. Here the CDR3 reads CASSLLTGGGQPQHF. The CDR3 nucleotides read TGCGCCAGCAGCCTCCTAACAGGGGGCGGGCAGCCCCAGCATTTT.

The chain is built from TRBV6-2 or TRBV6-3 and TRBJ2-2; 9 bases map to TRBD2. The V and J ends lost 5 bases and 2 bases, in that order; junction bases with no gene match: 6. Germline V gene sequence: CDR1 MNHEY, CDR2 SVGEGT. The CDR3 totals 16 residues. CDR3 in DNA: TGTGCCAGCAGTAACCCACTAGCGGGCAACACCGGGGAGCTGTTTTTT. Translation gives CASSNPLAGNTGELFF.

The rearrangement uses TRBV20-1 and TRBJ2-3, with a tentative D call TRBD2 (5 bases). The germline gives CDR1 DFQATT, CDR2 SNEGSKA (reference sequence). With 3 bases removed from V and 10 bases from J, the gap between germline ends came to 17 bases. The CDR3 sequence is 13 residues long. The DNA for the CDR3 is TGCAGTGCTAGTACCCTAGCCTCCCCTCCGCAGTATTTT. This translates into CSASTLASPPQYF.